Below are 8 T cell receptor beta chains sequenced from a single sample in a study of blood T cells in healthy people across ages. Next came a second PCR, run for about 7 to 11 cycles, which used a sample-barcoded 5' primer along with a J-beta primer mix. TCRdb re-analysed the 5' RACE reads in MiXCR, keeping a single row per CDR3 protein. The sample shows roughly 1.5 million distinct CDR3 sequences, less than 45% of them seen only once. The sequenced material came from blood. These receptors came from a woman between 18 and 29 years old in good health.

V is TRBV6-1 and J is TRBJ1-4; 8 bases are a match to TRBD1. The V and J ends lost 6 bases and 3 bases, in that order; junction bases with no gene match: 3. Germline loops: CDR1 MNHNS, CDR2 SASEGT. The CDR3 is 14 residues long. The CDR3 DNA reads as TGTGCCAGCAGCCACAGGGGGGCTAATGAAAAACTGTTTTTT. Translation gives CASSHRGANEKLFF.

This clonotype was found a few times. V gene TRBV6-2 or TRBV6-3 combines with J gene TRBJ2-3; D may be TRBD1 (6 bases). This CDR3 spans 16 amino acids. Germline V lookup: CDR1 MNHEY, CDR2 SVGEGT. The V end was cut by 5 bases, the J end by 2 bases, with 17 bases between. CDR3 region: CASSDLGGPTTDTQYF. The CDR3 nucleotides are TGTGCCAGCAGTGATCTTGGGGGCCCTACCACAGATACGCAGTATTTT.

The CDR3 reads CASSLAYSVSYNEQFF. The CDR3 DNA reads TGTGCCAGCAGCTTAGCGTATTCGGTCTCCTACAATGAGCAGTTCTTC. The chain employs TRBV7-9 and TRBJ2-1; D is unclear. Per the germline V gene, CDR1 is SEHNR and CDR2 is FQNEAQ (reference sequence). The V end lost 0 bases, the J end lost 0 bases, and 9 bases lay between the germline ends. This CDR3 region has 16 residues.

This clonotype has only a few counts. The rearrangement links TRBV27 to TRBJ2-6; possible D gene TRBD1, 5 bases. CDR1 MNHEY and CDR2 SMNVEV come from the germline V gene (reference sequence). CDR3 length: 15 amino acids. V was trimmed by 0 bases and J by 4 bases, leaving 7 bases between them. The CDR3 reads CASSLSRTGANVLTF. The DNA for the CDR3 is TGTGCCAGCAGTTTATCGCGGACAGGGGCCAACGTCCTGACTTTC.

This clonotype was found a few times. This chain connects TRBV5-1 to TRBJ1-2; tentative D call: TRBD1 (6 bases). V was pared by 3 bases and J by 6 bases, with 15 bases between. Germline values: CDR1 SGHRS, CDR2 YFSETQ. The CDR3 contains 14 residues. CDR3 DNA sequence: TGCGCCAGCAGCTGGGATGGGGGCAGCAATGGCTACACCTTC. This gives the protein CASSWDGGSNGYTF. Together with reference TRBV5-1 and TRBJ1-2, the CDR3 gives the full variable domain: KAGVTQTPRYLIKTRGQQVTLSCSPISGHRSVSWYQQTPGQGLQFLFEYFSETQRNKGNFPGRFSGRQFSNSRSEMNVSTLELGDSALYLCASSWDGGSNGYTFGSGTRLTVV.

The chain has TRBV20-1 and TRBJ1-1; D gene uncertain. Germline V CDR1 and CDR2: DFQATT, SNEGSKA (reference sequence). V was shortened by 1 base and J by 0 bases, with 12 bases between the two germline ends. CDR3 length: 15 amino acids. The CDR3 is CSARGSGQVNTEAFF. The CDR3 DNA sequence: TGCAGTGCTAGAGGGAGTGGGCAAGTGAACACTGAAGCTTTCTTT.

The chain carries TRBV11-2 and TRBJ2-2; 7 bases map to TRBD2. The CDR3 length is 19 residues. The V gene end was trimmed by 4 bases and the J gene end by 2 bases; junction bases not matched to a gene: 16. Germline V gene data show CDR1 as SGHAT and CDR2 as FQNNGV. CDR3 nucleotide sequence: TGTGCCAGCAGCTCCGATCCCTTGCGGGGAGGGCTCAACACCGGGGAGCTGTTTTTT. It codes for CASSSDPLRGGLNTGELFF.

The table lists this clonotype with a few counts. The rearrangement joins TRBV6-5 to TRBJ1-2, with D unclear. The CDR3 loop spans 13 amino acids. V was trimmed by 5 bases and J by 8 bases, leaving 15 bases between them. Germline lookup yields CDR1 MNHEY and CDR2 SVGAGI. The CDR3 spells CASSVRQREGYTF. Here the CDR3 DNA reads TGTGCCAGCAGTGTCCGACAACGAGAGGGCTACACCTTC.